Below are 11 T cell receptor beta chains sequenced from a single sample in a study of CD8+CD57+ T cells in acquired aplastic anemia. Profiling that covered TCR beta VDJ and CDR3 relied on genomic DNA as its template. TCRdb itself ran the reads through MiXCR, one entry per CDR3 protein. The sample includes about 220,000 distinct CDR3 sequences, 34% of them seen just once. Sequenced material: sorted CD4+, CD8+, or CD8+CD57+ T cells (not recorded which) from PBMCs. The receptors originated from a human donor in good health, serving as a control.

This clonotype was counted a few times. This chain uses TRBV5-6 with TRBJ1-6, with a possible D match to TRBD1 (6 bases). The germline CDR1 and CDR2 sequences are SGHDT and YYEEEE. The CDR3 has 16 residues. Trimming removed 4 bases at V and 9 bases at J, with 20 bases between. The CDR3 loop reads CASSDQQSFRGSPLHF. CDR3 DNA sequence: TGTGCCAGCAGCGATCAACAGAGTTTCAGGGGTTCACCCCTCCACTTT.

This clonotype was detected ten times or more. The gene calls are TRBV20-1 and TRBJ2-5; TRBD2 aligns across 8 bases. CDR1 is DFQATT and CDR2 is SNEGSKA in the germline V gene (reference sequence). The CDR3 is 15 amino acids. Trimming took 5 bases from V and 4 from J; bases not matched to a gene: 12. The CDR3 loop is CSASGWGGRPETQYF. CDR3 coding DNA: TGCAGTGCTTCGGGGTGGGGCGGGAGGCCAGAGACCCAGTACTTC.

The gene calls are TRBV18 and TRBJ1-2; D perhaps matches TRBD1 (6 bases). The CDR3 has 14 amino acids. V lost 3 bases, J lost 4 bases, and 12 bases lay in between. CDR1 KGHSH and CDR2 LQKENI come from the germline V gene. The CDR3 DNA reads as TGTGCCAGCTCACCGCAGGACAGCTTCTATGGCTACACCTTC. Amino acids: CASSPQDSFYGYTF.

This clonotype was seen just once. The chain links TRBV25-1 to TRBJ1-6; 7 bases align to TRBD1. With V trimmed by 4 bases and J by 10 bases, 10 bases remained unmatched. CDR1 is MGHDK and CDR2 is SYGVNS in the germline V gene. There are 15 residues in the CDR3. This CDR3 reads CASSGRDSLASPLHF. The DNA of the CDR3 is TGTGCCAGCAGTGGCCGGGACAGTCTTGCCTCACCCCTCCACTTT.

Ten or more counts support this clonotype. The chain employs TRBV10-2 and TRBJ1-1, with D perhaps matching TRBD1 (6 bases). The CDR3 totals 19 residues. Germline V CDR1 and CDR2: WSHSY, SAAADI. With 3 bases removed from V and 0 bases from J, the gap between germline ends came to 23 bases. The CDR3 loop reads CASSDYLQGSFYMNTEAFF. Written as DNA, the CDR3 is TGCGCCAGCAGTGACTATTTACAGGGTTCCTTCTACATGAACACTGAAGCTTTCTTT.

This clonotype has just a few counts. CDR3 amino acids: CASRRQGVEGQPQHF. In DNA, the CDR3 is TGTGCCAGCAGAAGACAGGGTGTAGAGGGTCAGCCCCAGCATTTT. The rearrangement links TRBV12-3 or TRBV12-4 to TRBJ1-5, with 7 bases lining up with TRBD1. The CDR3 has 15 amino acids. V dropped 6 bases and J dropped 6; count of bases not matched to a gene: 11.

This clonotype was detected many times. The chain carries TRBV10-3 and TRBJ2-1; 11 bases are a match to TRBD2. Germline CDR1 reads ENHRY; CDR2 reads SYGVKD. The CDR3 sequence is 16 residues long. V lost 5 bases and J lost 8; bases outside the gene matches: 11. The CDR3 DNA sequence: TGTGCCATCAGTCCCCGACTAGCGGGAAATCAGGATGAGCAGTTCTTC. It yields the protein CAISPRLAGNQDEQFF.

This clonotype was observed a single time. A much larger clonotype is one base distant, so this may be a read error. The V and J genes are TRBV7-7 and TRBJ2-2; 7 bases are a match to TRBD1. CDR3 size: 14 residues. Germline V gene data show CDR1 as SSHAT and CDR2 as FNYEAQ (reference sequence). CDR3: CASRQTGVTEELFF. The CDR3 DNA reads as TGTGCCAGCAGGCAAACAGGGGTCACCGAGGAGCTGTTTTTT.

This clonotype has a count of ten or more. This sequence joins TRBV5-8 and TRBJ2-5, with 7 bases matching TRBD2. Per germline, CDR1 SGHTS and CDR2 YDEGEE. With V trimmed by 4 bases and J by 8 bases, 8 bases remained unmatched. The CDR3 runs to 13 residues. The CDR3 DNA reads as TGTGCCAGCAGCACGTTTGGGGGGGGAACCCAGTACTTC. The encoded protein is CASSTFGGGTQYF.

In regard to this clonotype: A much larger clone lies one base from this, so it may be a read error. CDR3 in amino acids: CASSLIGGGDTIYF. CDR3 nucleotide sequence: TGTGCCAGCAGCTTAATCGGGGGTGGAGACACCATATATTTT. The V gene is TRBV7-9, the J gene TRBJ1-3; D is possibly TRBD1 (5 bases). Germline V lookup: CDR1 SEHNR, CDR2 FQNEAQ (reference sequence). The CDR3 spans 14 residues. The full variable domain, in which reference TRBV7-9 and TRBJ1-3 provide the parts outside the CDR3, is DTGVSQNPRHKITKRGQNVTFRCDPISEHNRLYWYRQTLGQGPEFLTYFQNEAQLEKSRLLSDRFSAERPKGSFSTLEIQRTEQGDSAMYLCASSLIGGGDTIYFGEGSWLTVV.

This clonotype showed up many times. The chain uses TRBV30 and TRBJ2-7; 8 nucleotides align to TRBD2. V lost 0 bases and J lost 7; bases outside the gene matches: 8. Germline CDR1 and CDR2: GTSNPN and SVGIG (reference sequence). The CDR3 consists of 14 residues. This CDR3 is CAWSVGRGVREQYF. The CDR3, as DNA: TGTGCCTGGAGTGTCGGGCGGGGGGTAAGGGAGCAGTACTTC.